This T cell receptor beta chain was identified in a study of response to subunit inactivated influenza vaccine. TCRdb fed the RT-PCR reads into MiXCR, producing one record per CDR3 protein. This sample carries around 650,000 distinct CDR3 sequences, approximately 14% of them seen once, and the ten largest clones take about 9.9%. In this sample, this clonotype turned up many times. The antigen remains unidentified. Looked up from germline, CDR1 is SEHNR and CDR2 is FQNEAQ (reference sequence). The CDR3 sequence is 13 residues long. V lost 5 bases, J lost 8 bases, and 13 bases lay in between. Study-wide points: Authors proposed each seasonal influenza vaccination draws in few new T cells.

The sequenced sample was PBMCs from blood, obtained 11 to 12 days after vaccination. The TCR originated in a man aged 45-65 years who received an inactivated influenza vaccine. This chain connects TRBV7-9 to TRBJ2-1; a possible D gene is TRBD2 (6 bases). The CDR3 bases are TGTGCCAGCAGCCCATCATGGGGGGATGAGCAGTTCTTC. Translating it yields CASSPSWGDEQFF.